Sequencing of this TCR beta chain was carried out in a study of blood T cell repertoires in COVID-19. On the study more broadly: Both acute and convalescent COVID-19 samples were obtained from the United States, Italy and Spain. Sources were T cells, B-cell-depleted T cells, or PBMCs; the material itself was cDNA or gDNA.

Germline CDR1 and CDR2: LGHNA and YSLEER. This CDR3 is 19 amino acids long. With 0 bases clipped from V and 1 base from J, the junction kept 12 bases outside the gene matches. Patients from Seattle were sampled longitudinally, starting during active infection. The authors' processing: Amplification with reference gene primers provided the estimates of nucleated cell counts. Profiled with immunoSEQ multiplex PCR; TCRdb holds only in-frame clones, not every one. That table furnishes V, J and clone size, whereas the DNA furnished D and trimming. The repertoire has fewer than 300,000 clones, just over 85% of them found once; the top ten carry 11%.

The sequence was collected from a man over 45 with COVID-19, enrolled during active disease. Sequenced sample: peripheral blood. The V gene is TRBV4-3, the J gene TRBJ2-3, with TRBD2 matching over 8 bases. CDR3 in DNA: TGCGCCAGCAGCCAAGATGTACCTAGGAAAGCGGGGGGCACAGATACGCAGTATTTT. Translated, it gives CASSQDVPRKAGGTDTQYF.